This T cell receptor (beta chain) was captured in a study of T cell responses to AZD1222 COVID-19 vaccine. Study-wide results and caveats: It was only after the peak T cell response that any repertoires were sampled. Only five or six AZD1222 recipients tested seropositive at baseline. Donors in the cohort were predominantly white British and more often female, and clonal diversity was possibly underestimated.

Worth noting for this clone: The antigen remains unidentified.

CDR3 length: 10 residues. Looked up from germline, CDR1 is SNHLY and CDR2 is FYNNEI. V shed 6 bases and J shed 8 bases, with 4 bases lying between them. Sequenced by immunoSEQ multiplex PCR; TCRdb stores in-frame clones only, minus some. Counted here are tens of thousands of clones, roughly 89% occurring once; the ten biggest clones make up 4% to 6%. The source is an adult in good health. The sequencing used peripheral blood, collected on day 0 of MenACWY control vaccination. The gene calls are TRBV2 and TRBJ1-4; D gene unclear. The CDR3 is CASREEKLFF. DNA for the CDR3: TGTGCCAGCAGGGAGGAAAAACTGTTTTTT.